The clone carrying this T cell receptor (beta chain) was picked up many times. CDR3 size: 14 residues. Germline assignment: CDR1 SGHTA and CDR2 FQGNSA. V lost 1 base and J lost 1, with 7 bases in between. TCRdb redid the calling of the reads with MiXCR, one entry per CDR3 protein. The sample records about 150,000 distinct CDR3 sequences, 20% to 25% being singletons. The record originates from a study of T cell repertoires in cytomegalovirus infection. Across the study: It can be stated that public TCR beta signatures indicated CMV infection as well as a matching HLA type.

This TCR was sampled from a human donor in good health (CMV status not recorded). Some clones in this sample may be carry-over from other donors' samples. The sample taken for sequencing was PBMCs. J is TRBJ1-1 and V is TRBV7-2; D not certain. The CDR3 sequence: CASSLVSRNTEAFF. The CDR3 DNA follows: TGTGCCAGCAGCTTAGTTTCCAGGAACACTGAAGCTTTCTTT.